This T cell receptor (beta chain) is drawn from a study of blood T cell repertoires in COVID-19. The protocol was immunoSEQ multiplex PCR, while the TCRdb copy is restricted to in-frame clones and leaves out a portion. The data show roughly 270,000 clones, 85% seen once. V was trimmed by 7 bases and J by 0 bases, leaving 12 bases between them. The CDR3 has 14 residues. Looked up from germline, CDR1 is SNHLY and CDR2 is FYNNEI. This receptor was identified in a woman between 45 and 65 years old who had recovered from COVID-19. The chain employs TRBV2 and TRBJ1-2, with a weak D call TRBD1 (6 bases). The sample consisted of PBMCs or T cells enriched from blood (not recorded which). The CDR3 DNA is TGTGCCAGCACGGACAGCGAAGCTAACTATGGCTACACCTTC. Translated, it gives CASTDSEANYGYTF. The entire variable domain, with the rest obtained from reference TRBV2 and TRBJ1-2, is as follows: EPEVTQTPSHQVTQMGQEVILRCVPISNHLYFYWYRQILGQKVEFLVSFYNNEISEKSEIFDDQFSVERPDGSNFTLKIRSTKLEDSAMYFCASTDSEANYGYTFGSGTRLTVV.